This TCR beta chain was observed in a study of cytomegalovirus exposure and HLA in healthy donors. Turning to the study itself: Earlier, 200 million or so T cells were analyzed, and more than 100 million unique TCR beta sequences were found among them. Whole-study findings and limits: In a later analysis, donors in an Asian-associated ancestry cluster reportedly had fewer N-insertions in productive TCRs than the cohort mean. It has been reported that TCR beta sequences accurately predicted the HLA-A and HLA-B alleles of most subjects.

The CDR3 has 15 residues. V was clipped by 2 bases and J by 6 bases; unmatched bases: 7. CDR1 LNHNV and CDR2 YYDKDF come from the germline V gene (reference sequence). In the PCR, 60 Vbeta and 13 Jbeta primers were used. TCRdb's copy holds only in-frame clones and misses some; the assay was immunoSEQ multiplex PCR. The repertoire holds 150,000 or so clones, with more than 65% as singletons. Notes on this clone: Antigen: not known.

This receptor was obtained from a man between 18 and 35 years old in good health and CMV-seropositive. The V gene is TRBV15, the J gene TRBJ2-7, with 10 bases that match TRBD2. The sequenced sample was PBMCs. DNA of the CDR3: TGTGCCACCAGCAGAAATCTTGGACTAGCGGCCGAGCAGTACTTC. Encoded protein: CATSRNLGLAAEQYF.